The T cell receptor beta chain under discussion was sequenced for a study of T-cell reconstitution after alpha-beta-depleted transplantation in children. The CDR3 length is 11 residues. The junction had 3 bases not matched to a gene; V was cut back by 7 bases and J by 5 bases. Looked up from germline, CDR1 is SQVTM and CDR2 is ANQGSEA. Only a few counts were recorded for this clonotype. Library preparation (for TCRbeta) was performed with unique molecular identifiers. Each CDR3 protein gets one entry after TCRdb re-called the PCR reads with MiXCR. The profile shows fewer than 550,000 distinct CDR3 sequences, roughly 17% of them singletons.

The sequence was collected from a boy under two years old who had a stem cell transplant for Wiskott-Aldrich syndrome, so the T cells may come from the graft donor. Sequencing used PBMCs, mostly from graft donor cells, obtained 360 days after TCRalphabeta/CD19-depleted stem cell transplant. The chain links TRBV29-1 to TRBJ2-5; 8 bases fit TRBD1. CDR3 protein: CSARQGETQYF. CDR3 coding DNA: TGCAGCGCTCGACAGGGGGAGACCCAGTACTTC.